Shown below are 29 T cell receptor beta chains from a single sample sequenced in a study of blood T cell repertoires in COVID-19. The method was immunoSEQ multiplex PCR; TCRdb's version includes in-frame clones alone and lacks a portion of them. The top ten hold around 13% of the sample, which has 84,000 or so clones, 75% to 90% seen once. The sequenced sample was peripheral blood. These receptors all come from a middle-aged woman with active or convalescent COVID-19.

The chain links TRBV4-2 to TRBJ2-1, with D possibly matching TRBD2 (5 bases). CDR1 and CDR2 from the germline V gene are LGHNA and YNFKEQ. V was trimmed by 0 bases and J by 9 bases, leaving 21 bases between them. The CDR3 is 17 amino acids. The CDR3 sequence: CASSQDSSLAPGGEQFF. DNA for the CDR3: TGTGCCAGCAGCCAAGACTCCTCCCTAGCCCCCGGCGGTGAGCAGTTCTTC.

A few counts support this clone. V usage is TRBV4-1 and J usage is TRBJ1-5; a possible D gene is TRBD1 (5 bases). Germline values: CDR1 MGHRA, CDR2 YSYEKL. With 2 bases removed from V and 3 bases from J, the gap between germline ends came to 11 bases. This CDR3 has 15 amino acids. The CDR3 region is CASSQRQGPNQPQHF. DNA for the CDR3: TGCGCCAGCAGCCAAAGGCAGGGCCCCAATCAGCCCCAGCATTTT.

The V and J genes are TRBV29-1 and TRBJ2-1; 12 bases are a match to TRBD1. The CDR3 length is 13 residues. Germline V gene data show CDR1 as SQVTM and CDR2 as ANQGSEA. Germline trimming cut 4 bases from V and 7 bases from J; bases unmatched to any gene: 2. The CDR3: CSVGDRGRNEQFF. CDR3 DNA sequence: TGCAGCGTTGGGGACAGGGGGCGGAATGAGCAGTTCTTC.

This sequence joins TRBV20-1 and TRBJ2-7; the D is unclear. The ends were cut back, 3 bases at V and 9 bases at J, with 12 bases in the middle. Germline assignment: CDR1 DFQATT and CDR2 SNEGSKA (reference sequence). This CDR3 is built from 11 residues. CDR3 amino acids: CSARESQLQYF. The CDR3 DNA is TGCAGTGCTAGGGAGTCCCAGTTGCAGTACTTC.

The chain couples TRBV2 to TRBJ1-3; TRBD1 agrees at 7 bases. This CDR3 is built from 16 residues. The trim removed 8 bases at V and 8 bases at J, leaving 18 bases unmatched. Germline CDR1 SNHLY, CDR2 FYNNEI. CDR3 sequence reads: CASHRDRARALDTIYF. The CDR3 DNA reads TGTGCCAGCCACCGCGACAGGGCTCGGGCTCTAGACACCATATATTTT.

The chain couples TRBV3-1 (or the pseudogene TRBV3-2) to TRBJ1-2, with TRBD1 matching over 7 bases. Germline V gives CDR1 LGHDT, CDR2 YNNKEL (reference sequence). V shed 2 bases and J 8 bases; nucleotides not matched to a gene: 8. The CDR3 totals 14 residues. The CDR3 here is CASSQLTGLEGYTF. CDR3 bases: TGTGCCAGCAGCCAATTGACAGGGTTGGAGGGCTACACCTTC.

There are a few counts of this clone. This chain links TRBV5-5 with TRBJ1-1; no firm D call. From germline, CDR1 is SGHKS and CDR2 YYEKEE (reference sequence). The CDR3 consists of 14 residues. The V and J ends lost 0 bases and 6 bases respectively, with 12 bases between them. This CDR3 reads CASSLGGRASEAFF. Here the CDR3 DNA reads TGTGCCAGCAGCTTGGGAGGGAGGGCGTCTGAAGCTTTCTTT.

The rearrangement joins TRBV11-3 to TRBJ2-2; tentative D call: TRBD2 (6 bases). The V gene's germline CDR1 is SGHNT and CDR2 YENEEA. The CDR3 is made up of 14 amino acids. V dropped 5 bases and J dropped 6 bases, with 13 bases sitting between them. CDR3 amino acids: CASSRNRDSGELFF. CDR3 nucleotide sequence: TGTGCCAGCAGCCGAAACCGGGACTCCGGGGAGCTGTTTTTT.

The chain links TRBV18 to TRBJ1-4, with a possible D match to TRBD1 (5 bases). Per the germline V gene, CDR1 is KGHSH and CDR2 is LQKENI. Trimming took off 2 bases at V and 11 bases at J, with 12 bases between the two ends. This CDR3 has 13 residues. The CDR3 is CASSPGTGVKLFF. The CDR3 bases are TGTGCCAGCTCACCAGGGACTGGGGTTAAACTGTTTTTT.

As for this clone: A read error may account for a junction end that differs from germline. The V and J genes are TRBV28 and TRBJ2-5; TRBD1 aligns across 9 bases. Germline-derived CDR1 and CDR2 are MDHEN and SYDVKM. There are 13 residues in the CDR3. DNA of the CDR3: TGTGCCAGCAGCTATATAGCCGACAGGGGGTATGACTTC. Translated: CASSYIADRGYDF.

This sequence joins TRBV4-1 and TRBJ1-3; 7 nucleotides align to TRBD1. The CDR3 covers 15 residues. Looked up from germline, CDR1 is MGHRA and CDR2 is YSYEKL. The V gene end was trimmed by 3 bases and the J gene end by 3 bases; junction bases not matched to a gene: 5. CDR3 coding DNA: TGCGCCAGCAGCCAGAGGACAGGAATTGGAAACACCATATATTTT. Translation gives CASSQRTGIGNTIYF.

This clone has a handful of counts. The genes are TRBV4-1 and TRBJ2-5; TRBD2 matches 10 bases. Unmatched junction bases numbered 16, after V lost 0 bases and J lost 3 bases. Germline CDR1 MGHRA, CDR2 YSYEKL. The CDR3 is 20 amino acids. The CDR3 region is CASSQDRELAGVAKKETQYF. The DNA for the CDR3 is TGCGCCAGCAGCCAAGATCGGGAGCTAGCGGGAGTCGCCAAAAAAGAGACCCAGTACTTC.

V and J are TRBV7-6 and TRBJ2-3; 8 nucleotides align to TRBD2. This CDR3 has 16 amino acids. The V and J ends lost 1 base and 4 bases, in that order; junction bases with no gene match: 7. Looked up from germline, CDR1 is SGHVS and CDR2 is FNYEAQ. CDR3 in DNA: TGTGCCAGCAGCTTAGGGAGTCCGGGAGGGGCAGATACGCAGTATTTT. It yields the protein CASSLGSPGGADTQYF.

This chain uses TRBV3-1 (or the pseudogene TRBV3-2) with TRBJ1-4, with 7 bases fitting TRBD1. The junction had 9 bases not matched to a gene; V was cut back by 7 bases and J by 7 bases. CDR1 and CDR2 (germline): LGHDT, YNNKEL (reference sequence). This CDR3 has 14 amino acids. The CDR3 region is CASTQGGRSEKLFF. CDR3 bases: TGTGCCAGCACCCAGGGGGGGCGGAGTGAAAAACTGTTTTTT.

V usage is TRBV27 and J usage is TRBJ2-2; 8 bases map to TRBD1. Germline CDR1 and CDR2: MNHEY and SMNVEV (reference sequence). This CDR3 has 16 residues. Trimming at V came to 6 bases and at J to 2 bases, leaving 8 bases not matched to a gene. The chain's CDR3 is CASSSPGGTNTGELFF. The CDR3 DNA follows: TGTGCCAGCAGCTCACCAGGGGGCACAAACACCGGGGAGCTGTTTTTT.

Here the CDR3 DNA reads TGTGCCAGCAGCTGGGACAGGTCTAATGATGAACTGTTTTTT. It translates to CASSWDRSNDELFF. The chain uses TRBV5-6 and TRBJ1-4, with 8 bases that match TRBD1. Germline V lookup: CDR1 SGHDT, CDR2 YYEEEE. CDR3 size: 14 residues. Trimming took 3 bases from V and 12 from J; bases not matched to a gene: 10.

This chain links TRBV30 with TRBJ1-1; TRBD1 matches 9 bases. Germline lookup yields CDR1 GTSNPN and CDR2 SVGIG (reference sequence). The CDR3 is 17 amino acids. Trimming cost V 3 bases and J 2 bases; bases outside gene matches: 13. The CDR3 region has the DNA TGTGCCTGGAGAAAATTTGCCGGGACAGGGTTAAACACTGAAGCTTTCTTT. Amino acids: CAWRKFAGTGLNTEAFF.

The rearrangement joins TRBV7-8 to TRBJ1-5; TRBD1 is a possible D gene (5 bases). The germline V gene has CDR1 SGHVS and CDR2 FQNEAQ. The CDR3 has 16 amino acids. Between the trimmed V and J ends, which lost 8 bases and 1 base, there was a span of 18 bases. The CDR3 protein is CASGSPRGLSNQPQHF. The CDR3 DNA reads as TGTGCCAGCGGATCCCCGCGGGGGTTAAGCAATCAGCCCCAGCATTTT.

The J gene is TRBJ1-6, the V gene TRBV10-3; 7 bases agree with TRBD1. The length of the CDR3 is 14 residues. The ends lost 4 bases at V and 8 bases at J; junction bases unmatched: 5. Germline V gene sequence: CDR1 ENHRY, CDR2 SYGVKD. CDR3 loop: CAISGQGLDSPLHF. DNA of the CDR3: TGTGCCATCAGTGGACAGGGATTAGATTCACCCCTCCACTTT.

The chain has TRBV7-3 and TRBJ2-1; 11 positions agree with TRBD2. CDR1 is SGHTA and CDR2 is FQGTGA in the germline V gene. The junction had 27 bases not matched to a gene; V was cut back by 1 base and J by 4 bases. The CDR3 is 24 residues long. CDR3 nucleotide sequence: TGTGCCAGCAGCTTAATTTCACACGCTTCCAGTCTAGCGGGGGGCCATCCCCCGTACAATGAGCAGTTCTTC. It yields the protein CASSLISHASSLAGGHPPYNEQFF.

The CDR3 DNA reads as TGTGCCAGCAGACTGACTGGGTTTCCTAATGAAAAACTGTTTTTT. It specifies CASRLTGFPNEKLFF. The chain uses TRBV6-5 and TRBJ1-4; no clear D. Germline V CDR1 and CDR2: MNHEY, SVGAGI. Trimming pared 6 bases from V and 3 bases from J, leaving 14 bases between. The CDR3 spans 15 residues.

This clone was observed once. The chain combines TRBV28 with TRBJ1-4, with D possibly being TRBD1 (6 bases). Trimming stripped 5 bases from V and 7 bases from J, with 17 bases between. Germline CDR1 and CDR2: MDHEN and SYDVKM. CDR3 length: 15 residues. This chain's CDR3 is CASSNRVPTGEKLFF. The CDR3, as DNA: TGTGCCAGCAGTAACAGGGTTCCCACGGGTGAAAAACTGTTTTTT. Based on the CDR3 plus reference TRBV28 and TRBJ1-4, the full variable domain is DVKVTQSSRYLVKRTGEKVFLECVQDMDHENMFWYRQDPGLGLRLIYFSYDVKMKEKGDIPEGYSVSREKKERFSLILESASTNQTSMYLCASSNRVPTGEKLFFGSGTQLSVL.

V gene TRBV14 combines with J gene TRBJ2-5, with D possibly being TRBD2 (6 bases). Trimming pared 1 base from V and 1 base from J, leaving 10 bases between. This CDR3 region has 15 residues. The V gene's germline CDR1 is SGHDN and CDR2 FVKESK. CDR3 bases: TGTGCCAGCAGCCAAGGGGGGACTTTCCAAGAGACCCAGTACTTC. Translation gives CASSQGGTFQETQYF.

This clone was seen a single time. One junction end does not reproduce the germline sequence, and a read error may be involved. The sample carries other DNA sequences with the same CDR3. The V call is TRBV19, the J call TRBJ2-7; TRBD2 aligns across 11 bases. The CDR3 totals 15 residues. Germline CDR1 and CDR2: LNHDA and SQIVND (reference sequence). The CDR3 here is CASSIRLAGPYEQYF. The CDR3 coding sequence is TGTGCCAGTAGTATAAGACTAGCGGGGCCCTATGAGCAGTACTTC.

V and J are TRBV27 and TRBJ2-2; TRBD2 is a possible D gene (6 bases). This CDR3 is built from 15 residues. V gave up 2 bases and J gave up 1 base, with 8 bases separating them. Germline CDR1 and CDR2: MNHEY and SMNVEV (reference sequence). CDR3 bases: TGTGCCAGCAGTTTAAGGCGGGGGAACACCGGGGAGCTGTTTTTT. Amino acid sequence: CASSLRRGNTGELFF.

V gene TRBV27 combines with J gene TRBJ2-1; D gene ambiguous. The CDR3 consists of 17 residues. V lost 0 bases and J lost 6, with 18 bases in between. From germline, CDR1 is MNHEY and CDR2 SMNVEV (reference sequence). This CDR3 reads CASSLSLLGTLGNEQFF. DNA of the CDR3: TGTGCCAGCAGTTTATCCCTTCTAGGAACCTTGGGCAATGAGCAGTTCTTC.

This chain joins TRBV3-1 (or the pseudogene TRBV3-2) and TRBJ2-7, with 7 bases matching TRBD2. With 4 bases clipped from V and 6 bases from J, the junction kept 12 bases outside the gene matches. CDR1 is LGHDT and CDR2 is YNNKEL in the germline V gene (reference sequence). The CDR3 sequence is 15 residues long. CDR3 loop: CASSLGVWTSGEQYF. CDR3 nucleotides: TGTGCCAGCAGCCTGGGGGTATGGACTAGTGGCGAGCAGTACTTC.

V and J are TRBV28 and TRBJ2-2; possibly TRBD1 for D (5 bases). There are 13 residues in the CDR3. Trimming removed 7 bases from V and 1 base from J, with 7 bases in between. Germline-derived CDR1 and CDR2 are MDHEN and SYDVKM. CDR3 sequence reads: CASTTVNTGELFF. The CDR3 bases are TGTGCCAGCACGACAGTGAACACCGGGGAGCTGTTTTTT. The full variable domain, with the rest looked up from reference TRBV28 and TRBJ2-2, is DVKVTQSSRYLVKRTGEKVFLECVQDMDHENMFWYRQDPGLGLRLIYFSYDVKMKEKGDIPEGYSVSREKKERFSLILESASTNQTSMYLCASTTVNTGELFFGEGSRLTVL.

The J gene is TRBJ1-5, the V gene TRBV28, with 7 bases lining up with TRBD1. V was pared by 3 bases and J by 3 bases, with 5 bases of the junction left unmatched. CDR3 length equals 15 residues. CDR1 MDHEN and CDR2 SYDVKM come from the germline V gene. The CDR3 nucleotides are TGTGCCAGCAGTTTGGCGGGACAGAACAATCAGCCCCAGCATTTT. It codes for CASSLAGQNNQPQHF.